A selection of T cell receptor beta chains follows, all from one sample in a study of blood T cell repertoires in COVID-19. Profiling relied on immunoSEQ multiplex PCR, and the TCRdb table lists in-frame clones only, not all of them. The sample consists of about 200,000 clones, approximately 81% of them appearing once. The sample comprised peripheral blood. These receptors came from a woman aged 80 or over with acute or convalescent COVID-19. The CDR3 runs from the conserved cysteine through the conserved F or W. A D gene is named only where the DNA matches it firmly. Clone size is stated in some rows and not others, as once, few, many or a class when expanded.

j_gene: TRBJ2-2
abundance: .
d_gene: TRBD1
v_gene: TRBV5-1
CDR3aa: CASSGQGMTGELFF
CDR3nt: TGCGCCAGTTCGGGACAGGGGATGACCGGGGAGCTGTTTTTT

j_gene: TRBJ2-3
abundance: .
d_gene: TRBD2
v_gene: TRBV4-1
CDR3aa: CASSLGLAGGSTDTQYF
CDR3nt: TGCGCCAGCAGCTTGGGACTAGCGGGCGGGAGCACAGATACGCAGTATTTT

j_gene: TRBJ1-2
abundance: .
d_gene: TRBD1
v_gene: TRBV6-6
CDR3aa: CASDRGTDGYTF
CDR3nt: TGTGCCAGTGACAGGGGGACGGATGGCTACACCTTC

j_gene: TRBJ2-3
abundance: .
d_gene: TRBD1
v_gene: TRBV10-3
CDR3aa: CAAGQGAFSSTDTQYF
CDR3nt: TGTGCCGCAGGGCAGGGGGCTTTCTCTAGCACAGATACGCAGTATTTT

j_gene: TRBJ1-5
abundance: .
d_gene: TRBD1
v_gene: TRBV29-1
CDR3aa: CSVVQGVGQPQHF
CDR3nt: TGCAGCGTTGTCCAGGGGGTAGGGCAGCCCCAGCATTTT

j_gene: TRBJ1-1
abundance: .
d_gene: TRBD1
v_gene: TRBV3-1/TRBV3-2
CDR3aa: CASSLTDRGTEAFF
CDR3nt: TGTGCCAGCAGCCTAACGGACAGGGGAACTGAAGCTTTCTTT

j_gene: TRBJ2-7
abundance: .
d_gene: .
v_gene: TRBV18
CDR3aa: CASSPIAFSYEQYF
CDR3nt: TGTGCCAGCTCACCTATAGCGTTTTCCTACGAGCAGTACTTC

j_gene: TRBJ1-3
abundance: .
d_gene: .
v_gene: TRBV10-3
CDR3aa: CAISVTSSGNTIYF
CDR3nt: TGTGCCATCAGTGTGACTAGCTCTGGAAACACCATATATTTT

j_gene: TRBJ2-1
abundance: .
d_gene: TRBD2
v_gene: TRBV5-4
CDR3aa: CASSSGLAGGNEQFF
CDR3nt: TGTGCCAGCAGCTCGGGACTAGCGGGAGGCAATGAGCAGTTCTTC

j_gene: TRBJ2-7
abundance: .
d_gene: .
v_gene: TRBV6-6
CDR3aa: CASSRPQDFSYEQYF
CDR3nt: TGTGCCAGCAGCCGACCACAGGATTTCTCCTACGAGCAGTACTTC

j_gene: TRBJ2-3
abundance: .
d_gene: TRBD1
v_gene: TRBV19
CDR3aa: CASSMSGGQGAGGKYF
CDR3nt: TGTGCCAGTAGTATGAGTGGAGGACAGGGGGCAGGGGGAAAGTATTTT

j_gene: TRBJ1-6
abundance: .
d_gene: .
v_gene: TRBV10-2
CDR3aa: CATRSSGALHF
CDR3nt: TGCGCCACGAGATCGTCAGGGGCCCTCCACTTT

j_gene: TRBJ1-4
abundance: .
d_gene: .
v_gene: TRBV29-1
CDR3aa: CSVVVAGADEKLFF
CDR3nt: TGCAGCGTTGTGGTGGCAGGGGCGGATGAAAAACTGTTTTTT

j_gene: TRBJ1-2
abundance: .
d_gene: .
v_gene: TRBV21-1
CDR3aa: CASTGGAESYTF
CDR3nt: TGTGCCAGCACTGGGGGGGCCGAAAGCTACACCTTC

j_gene: TRBJ1-1
abundance: once
d_gene: TRBD1
v_gene: TRBV6-1
CDR3aa: CASSEAGGNTEAFF
CDR3nt: TGTGCCAGCAGTGAGGCAGGGGGTAACACTGAAGCTTTCTTT

j_gene: TRBJ1-3
abundance: .
d_gene: .
v_gene: TRBV7-2
CDR3aa: CASSGAVSGNTIYF
CDR3nt: TGTGCCAGCAGCGGGGCGGTTTCTGGAAACACCATATATTTT

j_gene: TRBJ1-1
abundance: .
d_gene: .
v_gene: TRBV5-8
CDR3aa: CASSLGGIGTEAFF
CDR3nt: TGTGCCAGCAGCTTGGGCGGGATTGGGACTGAAGCTTTCTTT